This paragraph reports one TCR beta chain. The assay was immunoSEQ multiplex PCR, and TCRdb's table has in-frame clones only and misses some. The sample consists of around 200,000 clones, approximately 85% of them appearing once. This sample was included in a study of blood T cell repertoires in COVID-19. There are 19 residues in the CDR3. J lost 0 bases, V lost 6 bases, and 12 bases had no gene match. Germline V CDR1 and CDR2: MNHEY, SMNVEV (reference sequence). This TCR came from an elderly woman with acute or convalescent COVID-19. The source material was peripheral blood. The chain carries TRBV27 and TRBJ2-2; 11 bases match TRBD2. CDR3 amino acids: CASRFLTSGNNPNTGELFF. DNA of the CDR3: TGTGCCAGCAGATTCCTGACTAGCGGGAACAACCCGAACACCGGGGAGCTGTTTTTT.